This is a list of T cell receptor beta chains from one sample in a study of cytomegalovirus exposure and HLA in healthy donors. TCRdb's table, derived via immunoSEQ multiplex PCR, lists solely in-frame clones and lacks some. The table shows 150,000 to 200,000 clones, with 79% occurring only once. The material sequenced was PBMCs. Receptors were obtained from a woman aged 25 to 39 in good health and CMV-seropositive. Both conserved end residues are part of each CDR3. D genes are given only for firm matches. Clone size, where shown, is once, few, many, or a class for clones that have expanded.

TRBJ2-7,.,TRBV2,TRBD2,CASRGLAGGRPYEQYF,TGTGCCAGCAGGGGACTAGCGGGGGGGCGGCCCTACGAGCAGTACTTC
TRBJ2-5,.,TRBV19,.,CASSIDARGETQYF,TGTGCCAGTAGTATAGATGCGAGGGGGGAGACCCAGTACTTC
TRBJ2-3,.,TRBV7-2,TRBD1,CASSLFGTATDTQYF,TGTGCCAGCAGCCTATTCGGGACAGCGACAGATACGCAGTATTTT
TRBJ2-3,.,TRBV7-9,.,CASTPSESTDTQYF,TGTGCCAGCACCCCTAGCGAAAGCACAGATACGCAGTATTTT
TRBJ1-2,.,TRBV27,.,CASSPYPNHGYTF,TGTGCCAGCAGTCCCTATCCTAACCATGGCTACACCTTC
TRBJ2-2,.,TRBV27,TRBD2,CASTPMVAGGPGTGELFF,TGTGCCAGCACCCCCATGGTAGCGGGGGGGCCGGGGACCGGGGAGCTGTTTTTT
TRBJ2-2,once,TRBV4-1,.,CASSLAGGNTGELFF,TGCGCCAGCAGCCTGGCGGGCGGGAACACCGGGGAGCTGTTTTTT
TRBJ2-3,.,TRBV19,TRBD2,CASSRASGTLDTQYF,TGTGCCAGTAGTAGGGCTAGCGGGACGTTGGATACGCAGTATTTT
TRBJ1-3,.,TRBV4-1,.,CASSQVTGSGNTIYF,TGCGCCAGCAGCCAAGTAACCGGGTCTGGAAACACCATATATTTT
TRBJ2-7,few,TRBV10-3,TRBD2,CAISGAGGKPTYEQYF,TGTGCCATCAGTGGAGCGGGGGGGAAACCTACCTACGAGCAGTACTTC
TRBJ2-2,.,TRBV6-5,TRBD1,CASSYSQGAAGELFF,TGTGCCAGCAGTTACTCACAGGGGGCCGCCGGGGAGCTGTTTTTT
TRBJ2-3,.,TRBV29-1,TRBD2,CSALGLAGGLRTGYGTDTQYF,TGCAGCGCCTTAGGACTAGCGGGAGGCCTGAGGACTGGGTATGGCACAGATACGCAGTATTTT
TRBJ2-2,.,TRBV2,.,CAGRQENTGELFF,TGTGCCGGAAGACAAGAGAACACCGGGGAGCTGTTTTTT
TRBJ1-1,.,TRBV19,.,CASSPSSPGWTEAFF,TGTGCCAGTAGTCCCTCCTCCCCAGGTTGGACTGAAGCTTTCTTT
TRBJ1-2,.,TRBV7-8,.,CASTQDAGLTYGYTF,TGTGCCAGCACACAGGACGCAGGGCTTACCTATGGCTACACCTTC
TRBJ2-3,.,TRBV7-2,.,CASSAAWVAGKQSTDTQYF,TGTGCCAGCAGCGCTGCGTGGGTGGCGGGAAAACAAAGCACAGATACGCAGTATTTT